This T cell receptor beta chain was captured by sequencing in a study of regulatory T cells in long-lasting Graves disease. Both iRepertoire HTBI primers and Arm-PCR of CDR3 regions were used to build the TCR beta libraries. TCRdb analysed the multiplex PCR reads with MiXCR anew, one entry per CDR3 protein. The sample holds 550,000 or so distinct CDR3 sequences; 12% are singletons and the top ten take about 8.3%. Documented time point: newly diagnosed GD, antithyroid drugs for less than 3 months. Preparation of the TCR library used RNA extracted from PBMCs. Study-wide points: Whereas 966 public clonotypes were shared by new patients, persistent patients shared more, at a few thousand. Reduced TCR diversity was observed in persistent Graves' patients versus newly diagnosed patients.

As regards this clonotype: Its specificity is unknown.

The sample also formed part of further work on T cells in Graves' hyperthyroidism and ophthalmopathy. According to that study: Researchers found most expanded thyroid clonotypes above 0.001 in blood as well.

The sample here was peripheral blood mononuclear cells (PBMCs), taken at new diagnosis, from a patient treated with antithyroid drugs. The sequence was collected from a young woman with Graves disease.

Here the CDR3 reads CASFPRGEGTDTQYF. The CDR3 nucleotides read TGTGCCAGTTTCCCCAGGGGGGAGGGCACAGATACGCAGTATTTT. The rearrangement uses TRBV6-2 or TRBV6-3 and TRBJ2-3; maybe TRBD1 (7 bases). Trimming took 9 bases from V and 1 from J, leaving 17 bases between them. Germline V gives CDR1 MNHEY, CDR2 SVGEGT. This CDR3 is 15 amino acids long.